Listed here are 23 T cell receptor beta chains from one sample, sequenced in a study of blood T cell repertoires in COVID-19. Here immunoSEQ multiplex PCR was the method, and the copy in TCRdb shows in-frame clones only, minus some. The repertoire holds 25,000 to 30,000 clones, with 60% to 80% as singletons. The sample comprised peripheral blood. These receptors were collected from a woman aged 65 to 85 with acute or convalescent COVID-19.

The rearrangement uses TRBV19 and TRBJ1-5, with 11 bases matching TRBD1. The V gene end was trimmed by 6 bases and the J gene end by 0 bases; junction bases not matched to a gene: 1. The CDR3 has 15 residues. The germline V gene has CDR1 LNHDA and CDR2 SQIVND (reference sequence). The DNA of the CDR3 is TGTGCCAGTAGCGGACAGGGGGCTAGCAATCAGCCCCAGCATTTT. As protein: CASSGQGASNQPQHF. The complete variable domain, with remaining parts taken from reference TRBV19 and TRBJ1-5, reads DGGITQSPKYLFRKEGQNVTLSCEQNLNHDAMYWYRQDPGQGLRLIYYSQIVNDFQKGDIAEGYSVSREKKESFPLTVTSAQKNPTAFYLCASSGQGASNQPQHFGDGTRLSIL.

This clone was observed at least ten times. This rearrangement joins TRBV3-1 (or the pseudogene TRBV3-2) to TRBJ2-5; 7 positions match TRBD2. Germline CDR1 and CDR2: LGHDT and YNNKEL (reference sequence). Trimming removed 1 base from V and 1 base from J; junction bases left unmatched: 6. This CDR3 spans 16 amino acids. The CDR3 protein is CASSQAARLAQETQYF. The CDR3 nucleotides read TGTGCCAGCAGCCAAGCGGCTAGACTAGCCCAAGAGACCCAGTACTTC.

The chain joins TRBV5-6 to TRBJ2-5; 8 bases line up with TRBD2. CDR1 is SGHDT, CDR2 YYEEEE, per germline. The length of the CDR3 is 13 residues. Trimming cost V 1 base and J 4 bases; bases outside gene matches: 0. In DNA, the CDR3 is TGTGCCAGCAGCTTGACTAGCGGAGAGACCCAGTACTTC. Its translation: CASSLTSGETQYF.

This chain uses TRBV4-1 with TRBJ1-2; perhaps TRBD1 as D (6 bases). V was pared by 1 base and J by 7 bases, with 10 bases between. This CDR3 contains 13 residues. Germline V lookup: CDR1 MGHRA, CDR2 YSYEKL. In DNA, the CDR3 is TGCGCCAGCAGCCAAGGGTGGGACACTGGCTACACCTTC. Its translation is CASSQGWDTGYTF.

The chain links TRBV6-5 to TRBJ2-7, with TRBD2 matching 11 bases. The V gene's germline CDR1 is MNHEY and CDR2 SVGAGI. J was trimmed by 4 bases and V by 2 bases; bases with no gene match: 7. The CDR3 totals 16 residues. CDR3 residues: CASSYSASGGWYEQYF. DNA of the CDR3: TGTGCCAGCAGTTACAGTGCTAGCGGGGGGTGGTACGAGCAGTACTTC.

The DNA of the CDR3 is TGTGCCATCAGTCCGGGACAGGGGAACACCGGGGAGCTGTTTTTT. The encoded protein is CAISPGQGNTGELFF. This chain joins TRBV10-3 and TRBJ2-2, with 9 bases fitting TRBD1. The CDR3 runs 15 residues. V lost 5 bases to trimming and J lost 1 base; unmatched junction nucleotides: 2. Germline loops: CDR1 ENHRY, CDR2 SYGVKD.

This chain links TRBV7-9 with TRBJ2-7; a possible D gene is TRBD1 (6 bases). Germline CDR1 is SEHNR and CDR2 is FQNEAQ (reference sequence). The CDR3 is 14 amino acids. Trimming stripped 3 bases from V and 1 base from J, with 10 bases between. CDR3 nucleotide sequence: TGTGCCAGCAGCTTGGGCAGGGGATCCTACGAGCAGTACTTC. The encoded protein is CASSLGRGSYEQYF.

The chain carries TRBV7-6 and TRBJ1-5; 9 bases are shared with TRBD1. The CDR3 sequence is 14 residues long. V gave up 6 bases and J gave up 9 bases; unmatched junction bases: 9. Germline CDR1 is SGHVS and CDR2 is FNYEAQ. In DNA form, the CDR3 reads TGTGCCAGCAGTCCACAGGGGGCTAATGGGCCCCAGCATTTT. The encoded protein is CASSPQGANGPQHF.

V usage is TRBV7-2 and J usage is TRBJ1-1; weak D call: TRBD1 (6 bases). This CDR3 region has 12 residues. CDR1 and CDR2 from the germline V gene are SGHTA and FQGNSA. V was pared by 8 bases and J by 4 bases, with 11 bases between. The CDR3 protein is CASGGRTTEAFF. CDR3 sequence (DNA): TGTGCCAGCGGGGGCCGGACCACTGAAGCTTTCTTT. The full variable domain, its missing parts supplied by reference TRBV7-2 and TRBJ1-1, is GAGVSQSPSNKVTEKGKDVELRCDPISGHTALYWYRQSLGQGLEFLIYFQGNSAPDKSGLPSDRFSAERTGGSVSTLTIQRTQQEDSAVYLCASGGRTTEAFFGQGTRLTVV.

The rearrangement joins TRBV18 to TRBJ2-2; a weak D match, TRBD1 (5 bases). The V gene lost 0 bases and the J gene lost 4 bases, with 9 bases spanning the gap. Germline values: CDR1 KGHSH, CDR2 LQKENI. This CDR3 is 15 amino acids long. CDR3 sequence reads: CASSPPLRGTGELFF. The CDR3 region has the DNA TGTGCCAGCTCACCACCCCTTAGGGGCACCGGGGAGCTGTTTTTT.

The V and J genes are TRBV5-1 and TRBJ1-6; possibly TRBD1 for D (5 bases). The CDR3 totals 16 residues. Trimming shortened V by 0 bases and J by 7 bases, and 14 bases separated the two germline ends. The germline V gene encodes CDR1 SGHRS and CDR2 YFSETQ. The CDR3 sequence is CASSLEAGRLNSPLHF. CDR3 in DNA: TGCGCCAGCAGCTTGGAGGCAGGGCGGCTAAATTCACCCCTCCACTTT.

The chain uses TRBV5-1 and TRBJ1-1; D may be TRBD1 (6 bases). V lost 1 base and J 5 bases, leaving 9 bases between the germline ends. There are 13 residues in the CDR3. CDR1 and CDR2 from the germline V gene are SGHRS and YFSETQ. This CDR3 is CASSLSRGTEAFF. The CDR3 DNA follows: TGCGCCAGCAGCTTGTCGAGGGGGACTGAAGCTTTCTTT. Filled out from reference TRBV5-1 and TRBJ1-1, the complete variable domain reads KAGVTQTPRYLIKTRGQQVTLSCSPISGHRSVSWYQQTPGQGLQFLFEYFSETQRNKGNFPGRFSGRQFSNSRSEMNVSTLELGDSALYLCASSLSRGTEAFFGQGTRLTVV.

V usage is TRBV15 and J usage is TRBJ2-3, with D perhaps matching TRBD2 (6 bases). CDR1 and CDR2 (germline): LNHNV, YYDKDF (reference sequence). Trimming took off 4 bases at V and 3 bases at J, with 14 bases between the two ends. The CDR3 covers 15 residues. CDR3 coding DNA: TGTGCCACCAGCACCAGAAGGGCGGGGACAGATACGCAGTATTTT. It encodes CATSTRRAGTDTQYF.

This chain uses TRBV24-1 with TRBJ2-3, with TRBD2 identical over 9 bases. The V segment lost 5 bases and the J segment 5 bases; nucleotides outside the gene matches: 7. CDR3 length equals 15 residues. Germline V gives CDR1 KGHDR, CDR2 SFDVKD. This CDR3 is CATSGIAGVIDTQYF. For the CDR3, the DNA is TGTGCCACCAGTGGAATAGCGGGAGTGATAGATACGCAGTATTTT.

This clone was counted a single time. The chain combines TRBV18 with TRBJ1-2; 11 nucleotides align to TRBD1. This CDR3 spans 15 amino acids. Trimming at V came to 0 bases and at J to 8 bases, leaving 5 bases not matched to a gene. Germline CDR1 KGHSH, CDR2 LQKENI. CDR3: CASSPPGQGVGGYTF. CDR3 DNA: TGTGCCAGCTCACCACCGGGACAGGGGGTAGGAGGCTACACCTTC.

As for this clone: The same CDR3 is also encoded by other DNA sequences in this sample. The chain is built from TRBV5-5 and TRBJ2-3; 8 nucleotides align to TRBD1. V gave up 2 bases and J gave up 0 bases; unmatched junction bases: 2. Germline CDR1 SGHKS, CDR2 YYEKEE (reference sequence). This CDR3 contains 15 residues. CDR3 amino acids: CASSFQGASTDTQYF. The CDR3 nucleotides read TGTGCCAGCAGCTTCCAGGGGGCAAGCACAGATACGCAGTATTTT.

This clone was seen a handful of times. The chain is built from TRBV6-1 and TRBJ1-1; D is unresolved. Trimming cost V 0 bases and J 0 bases, with 5 bases left between them. The CDR3 is made up of 14 amino acids. CDR1 and CDR2 from the germline V gene are MNHNS and SASEGT. The CDR3 loop is CASSEARLNTEAFF. As DNA, the CDR3 is TGTGCCAGCAGTGAAGCGAGGCTGAACACTGAAGCTTTCTTT.

The chain links TRBV5-1 to TRBJ2-6; D possibly corresponds to TRBD2 (5 bases). Trimming removed 0 bases at V and 1 base at J, with 8 bases between. The CDR3 runs 16 residues. The germline V gene has CDR1 SGHRS and CDR2 YFSETQ. The CDR3 sequence: CASSLVSGSGANVLTF. CDR3 in DNA: TGCGCCAGCAGCTTGGTATCGGGATCTGGGGCCAACGTCCTGACTTTC. Based on the CDR3 plus reference TRBV5-1 and TRBJ2-6, the full variable domain is KAGVTQTPRYLIKTRGQQVTLSCSPISGHRSVSWYQQTPGQGLQFLFEYFSETQRNKGNFPGRFSGRQFSNSRSEMNVSTLELGDSALYLCASSLVSGSGANVLTFGAGSRLTVL.

This clone was recorded a few times. V gene TRBV2 combines with J gene TRBJ1-6, with D perhaps TRBD1 (5 bases). Trimming removed 6 bases at V and 6 bases at J, with 12 bases between. Germline values: CDR1 SNHLY, CDR2 FYNNEI. This CDR3 region has 14 residues. The CDR3 protein is CASSVDSTNSPLHF. CDR3 sequence (DNA): TGTGCCAGCAGCGTAGACAGTACTAATTCACCCCTCCACTTT. The entire variable domain, with the rest obtained from reference TRBV2 and TRBJ1-6, is as follows: EPEVTQTPSHQVTQMGQEVILRCVPISNHLYFYWYRQILGQKVEFLVSFYNNEISEKSEIFDDQFSVERPDGSNFTLKIRSTKLEDSAMYFCASSVDSTNSPLHFGNGTRLTVT.

The chain employs TRBV2 and TRBJ2-5, with 16 bases that match TRBD2. Germline CDR1 reads SNHLY; CDR2 reads FYNNEI. The CDR3 extends over 19 amino acids. The ends lost 4 bases at V and 4 bases at J; junction bases unmatched: 12. CDR3 DNA: TGTGCCAGCAGTGGAGGGGTGGGACTAGCGGGAGGGAAAGGAGAGACCCAGTACTTC. It specifies CASSGGVGLAGGKGETQYF. The complete variable domain, with remaining parts taken from reference TRBV2 and TRBJ2-5, reads EPEVTQTPSHQVTQMGQEVILRCVPISNHLYFYWYRQILGQKVEFLVSFYNNEISEKSEIFDDQFSVERPDGSNFTLKIRSTKLEDSAMYFCASSGGVGLAGGKGETQYFGPGTRLLVL.

The rearrangement links TRBV5-8 to TRBJ1-1; 7 bases fit TRBD1. CDR1 is SGHTS, CDR2 YDEGEE, per germline. The CDR3 has 17 residues. Unmatched junction bases numbered 12, after V lost 4 bases and J lost 0 bases. Here the CDR3 reads CASSLLVGDSLNTEAFF. The CDR3 nucleotides are TGTGCCAGCAGCCTACTGGTTGGGGACAGTTTGAACACTGAAGCTTTCTTT.

This chain uses TRBV12-3 or TRBV12-4 with TRBJ1-5; a possible D gene is TRBD1 (5 bases). The CDR3 spans 13 residues. V was pared by 5 bases and J by 7 bases, with 12 bases between. The CDR3 DNA follows: TGTGCCAGCAGTGAGCAGGGAGGACAGCCCCAGCATTTT. Translating it yields CASSEQGGQPQHF.

The J gene is TRBJ2-2, the V gene TRBV6-4; 10 nucleotides match TRBD2. The CDR3 is 13 residues long. V lost 9 bases to trimming and J lost 6 bases; unmatched junction nucleotides: 4. Germline V CDR1 and CDR2: MRHNA, SNTAGT. The CDR3 sequence is CASSGGPSGELFF. The CDR3 coding sequence is TGTGCCAGTAGCGGGGGGCCGTCCGGGGAGCTGTTTTTT.